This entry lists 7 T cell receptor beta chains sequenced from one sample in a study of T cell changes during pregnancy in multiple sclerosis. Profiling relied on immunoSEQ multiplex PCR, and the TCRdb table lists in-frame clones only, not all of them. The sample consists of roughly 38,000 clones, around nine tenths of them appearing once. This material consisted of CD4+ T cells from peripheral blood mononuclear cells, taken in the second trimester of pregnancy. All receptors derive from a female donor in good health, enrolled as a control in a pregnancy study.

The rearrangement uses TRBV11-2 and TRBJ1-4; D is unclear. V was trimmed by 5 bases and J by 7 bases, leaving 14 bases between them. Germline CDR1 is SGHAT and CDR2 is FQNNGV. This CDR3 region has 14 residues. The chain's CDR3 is CASSRSPGFEKLFF. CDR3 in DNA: TGTGCCAGCAGCCGATCTCCGGGATTTGAAAAACTGTTTTTT.

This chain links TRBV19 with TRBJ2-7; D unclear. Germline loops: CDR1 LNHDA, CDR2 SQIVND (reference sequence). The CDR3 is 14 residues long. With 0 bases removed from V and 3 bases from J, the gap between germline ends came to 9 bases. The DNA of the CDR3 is TGTGCCAGTAGTATAGAGGGCAGGAACTACGAGCAGTACTTC. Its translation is CASSIEGRNYEQYF. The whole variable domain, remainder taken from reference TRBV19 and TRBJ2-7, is DGGITQSPKYLFRKEGQNVTLSCEQNLNHDAMYWYRQDPGQGLRLIYYSQIVNDFQKGDIAEGYSVSREKKESFPLTVTSAQKNPTAFYLCASSIEGRNYEQYFGPGTRLTVT.

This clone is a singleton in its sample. CDR3 coding DNA: TGTGCCAGCAGCGGACAGGTGACCACCGGGGAGCTGTTTTTT. Translating gives CASSGQVTTGELFF. The V and J genes are TRBV7-2 and TRBJ2-2, with 7 bases lining up with TRBD1. The CDR3 consists of 14 residues. Looked up from germline, CDR1 is SGHTA and CDR2 is FQGNSA. V shed 5 bases and J 4 bases; nucleotides not matched to a gene: 4.

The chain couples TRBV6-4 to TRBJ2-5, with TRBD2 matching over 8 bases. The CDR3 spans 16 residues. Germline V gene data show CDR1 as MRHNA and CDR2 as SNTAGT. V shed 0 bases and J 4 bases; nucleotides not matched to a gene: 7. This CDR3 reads CASSDSTSGLSETQYF. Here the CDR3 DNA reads TGTGCCAGCAGTGACTCTACTAGCGGATTGTCAGAGACCCAGTACTTC.

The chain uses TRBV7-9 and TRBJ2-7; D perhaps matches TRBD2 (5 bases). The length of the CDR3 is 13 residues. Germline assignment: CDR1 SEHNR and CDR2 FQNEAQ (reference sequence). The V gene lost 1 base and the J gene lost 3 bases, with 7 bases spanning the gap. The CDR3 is CASSLGAGYEQYF. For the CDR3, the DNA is TGTGCCAGCAGCTTAGGCGCGGGCTACGAGCAGTACTTC.

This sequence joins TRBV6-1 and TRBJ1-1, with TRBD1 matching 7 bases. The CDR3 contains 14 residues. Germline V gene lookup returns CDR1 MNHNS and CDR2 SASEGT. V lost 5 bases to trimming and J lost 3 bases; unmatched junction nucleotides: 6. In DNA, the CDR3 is TGTGCCAGCAGTAAACCGGGACAGCACACTGAAGCTTTCTTT. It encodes CASSKPGQHTEAFF.

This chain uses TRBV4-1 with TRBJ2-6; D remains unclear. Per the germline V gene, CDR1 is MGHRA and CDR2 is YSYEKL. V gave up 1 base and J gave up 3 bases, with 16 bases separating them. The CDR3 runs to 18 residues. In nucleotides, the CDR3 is TGCGCCAGCAGCCAAGCCCCGTCCCTCTCTCGTGGGGCCAACGTCCTGACTTTC. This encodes CASSQAPSLSRGANVLTF.